The 14 T cell receptor beta chains given below trace back to one sample, sequenced in a study of shared clonotypes between healthy human individuals (dated by TCRdb to the early 2020s). Receptor amplification or capture employed the immunoSEQ multiplex PCR assay. What TCRdb holds here is the immuneACCESS table cut down to in-frame rearrangements. Part of the clones is not present; checked against another copy, under half of the missing clones reflect an unresolved V gene, and the others are unexplained. For this sample there are a few million clones; over 85% appear just once. The ten top clones hold around 0.14% of the sample. The sequencing input was naive CD4+ T cells sorted from blood. The sample's cell subset or site label, in plain terms: CD45RA+ positively selected. Receptor source: a man aged 18 to 29 in good health.

The chain joins TRBV9 to TRBJ1-3; 7 bases line up with TRBD1. The CDR3 runs 15 residues. V gave up 4 bases and J gave up 0 bases; unmatched junction bases: 4. The germline V gene encodes CDR1 SGDLS and CDR2 YYNGEE. The CDR3 DNA reads as TGTGCCAGCAGCTCACAGGGGAGCTCTGGAAACACCATATATTTT. Protein: CASSSQGSSGNTIYF.

The chain joins TRBV6-6 to TRBJ2-7, with 10 bases that match TRBD1. CDR3 length equals 15 residues. The germline CDR1 and CDR2 sequences are MNHNY and SVGAGI (reference sequence). V lost 2 bases and J lost 6; bases outside the gene matches: 7. CDR3 sequence: CASSYGGQGSGEQYF. The CDR3 bases are TGTGCCAGCAGTTACGGGGGACAGGGGTCCGGCGAGCAGTACTTC.

This chain uses TRBV9 with TRBJ2-2; 7 bases are a match to TRBD2. The CDR3 sequence is 18 residues long. J lost 1 base, V lost 2 bases, and 11 bases had no gene match. CDR1 and CDR2 from the germline V gene are SGDLS and YYNGEE. The chain's CDR3 is CASSVHILADVNTGELFF. The CDR3 DNA follows: TGTGCCAGCAGCGTCCATATTCTAGCGGACGTGAACACCGGGGAGCTGTTTTTT.

The chain is built from TRBV2 and TRBJ2-1; TRBD2 matches 9 bases. Germline loops: CDR1 SNHLY, CDR2 FYNNEI. CDR3 length: 15 residues. Trimming cost V 3 bases and J 4 bases; bases outside gene matches: 4. Here the CDR3 DNA reads TGTGCCAGCAGTGAGGCGGGAGGGGTTTACAATGAGCAGTTCTTC. The encoded protein is CASSEAGGVYNEQFF.

Note on this clone: The junction departs from the called germline gene at one end, perhaps through a read error. The chain recombines TRBV7-7 with TRBJ2-6; possibly TRBD1 or TRBD2 for D (5 bases each). CDR1 is SSHAT, CDR2 FNYEAQ, per germline (reference sequence). This CDR3 is 18 amino acids long. As DNA, the CDR3 is TGTGCTAGCAGCTCAACACCCATCGGGGCTTCTGGGGCCAACGTCCTGACTTTC. This sequence encodes CASSSTPIGASGANVLTF.

The table lists this clone with a count of one. The V and J genes are TRBV6-6 and TRBJ2-1; TRBD1 matches at 9 bases. The CDR3 contains 15 residues. The V gene end was trimmed by 4 bases and the J gene end by 7 bases; junction bases not matched to a gene: 8. CDR1 MNHNY and CDR2 SVGAGI come from the germline V gene (reference sequence). CDR3 nucleotide sequence: TGTGCCAGCAGTTCCCCGGGACAGGGTATGAATGAGCAGTTCTTC. Encoded protein: CASSSPGQGMNEQFF.

This chain connects TRBV6-6 to TRBJ2-7; 7 bases line up with TRBD1. The CDR3 runs to 14 residues. In germline, CDR1 is MNHNY, CDR2 SVGAGI (reference sequence). V trimming: 4 bases; J trimming: 1 base; junction bases outside the gene matches: 4. The CDR3 is CASSSGTASYEQYF. The CDR3 DNA sequence: TGTGCCAGCAGTTCAGGGACAGCTTCCTACGAGCAGTACTTC.

This chain links TRBV7-9 with TRBJ2-7; 7 bases fit TRBD1. CDR3 length equals 15 residues. CDR1 is SEHNR, CDR2 FQNEAQ, per germline (reference sequence). V gave up 2 bases and J gave up 2 bases; unmatched junction bases: 6. Here the CDR3 DNA reads TGTGCCAGCAGCTTAACGACAGGGCAAACCTACGAGCAGTACTTC. As protein: CASSLTTGQTYEQYF.

The CDR3 region has the DNA TGTGCCACCAGCAGCCATCTAGCGGGCGACCTCACGGGGGACACCGGGGAGCTGTTTTTT. Residues: CATSSHLAGDLTGDTGELFF. The genes are TRBV15 and TRBJ2-2, with TRBD2 identical over 8 bases. The V segment lost 3 bases and the J segment 3 bases; nucleotides outside the gene matches: 18. Germline CDR1 reads LNHNV; CDR2 reads YYDKDF (reference sequence). This CDR3 has 20 amino acids. Based on the CDR3 plus reference TRBV15 and TRBJ2-2, the full variable domain is DAMVIQNPRYQVTQFGKPVTLSCSQTLNHNVMYWYQQKSSQAPKLLFHYYDKDFNNEADTPDNFQSRRPNTSFCFLDIRSPGLGDTAMYLCATSSHLAGDLTGDTGELFFGEGSRLTVL.

As to this clone: The identical CDR3 is also encoded by other nucleotide sequences in the sample. The chain has TRBV5-5 and TRBJ2-5; 8 nucleotides match TRBD2. This CDR3 region has 13 residues. J was trimmed by 5 bases and V by 3 bases; bases with no gene match: 3. From germline, CDR1 is SGHKS and CDR2 YYEKEE (reference sequence). CDR3 DNA sequence: TGTGCCAGCAGCTCCGGACTAGCTGAGACCCAGTACTTC. Residues: CASSSGLAETQYF.

The V call is TRBV27, the J call TRBJ1-2; 7 bases fit TRBD1. CDR1 MNHEY and CDR2 SMNVEV come from the germline V gene (reference sequence). The ends lost 5 bases at V and 2 bases at J; junction bases unmatched: 5. CDR3 size: 14 residues. This CDR3 reads CASSGGTANYGYTF. In DNA, the CDR3 is TGTGCCAGCAGTGGGGGGACAGCGAACTATGGCTACACCTTC.

The chain joins TRBV10-1 to TRBJ1-2; 8 bases are a match to TRBD1. The CDR3 spans 15 residues. Per the germline V gene, CDR1 is WNHNN and CDR2 is SYGVQD (reference sequence). V shed 2 bases and J 2 bases; nucleotides not matched to a gene: 4. CDR3: CASSEGRGPNYGYTF. In nucleotides, the CDR3 is TGCGCCAGCAGTGAGGGCAGGGGGCCCAACTATGGCTACACCTTC.

Details on this clone: The same CDR3 arises from other DNA sequences in this sample as well. The V gene is TRBV20-1, the J gene TRBJ2-7; D not certain. The V and J ends lost 6 bases and 1 base respectively, with 7 bases between them. The CDR3 spans 11 residues. CDR1 is DFQATT, CDR2 SNEGSKA, per germline (reference sequence). Here the CDR3 reads CSAGSSYEQYF. In nucleotides, the CDR3 is TGCAGTGCCGGTTCTTCCTACGAGCAGTACTTC.

The chain uses TRBV6-6 and TRBJ1-6, with TRBD1 matching over 7 bases. V shed 7 bases and J 4 bases; nucleotides not matched to a gene: 7. There are 15 residues in the CDR3. CDR1 and CDR2 from the germline V gene are MNHNY and SVGAGI (reference sequence). The CDR3, as DNA: TGTGCCAGCACCGAGGGACAGCCATATAATTCACCCCTCCACTTT. The encoded protein is CASTEGQPYNSPLHF.